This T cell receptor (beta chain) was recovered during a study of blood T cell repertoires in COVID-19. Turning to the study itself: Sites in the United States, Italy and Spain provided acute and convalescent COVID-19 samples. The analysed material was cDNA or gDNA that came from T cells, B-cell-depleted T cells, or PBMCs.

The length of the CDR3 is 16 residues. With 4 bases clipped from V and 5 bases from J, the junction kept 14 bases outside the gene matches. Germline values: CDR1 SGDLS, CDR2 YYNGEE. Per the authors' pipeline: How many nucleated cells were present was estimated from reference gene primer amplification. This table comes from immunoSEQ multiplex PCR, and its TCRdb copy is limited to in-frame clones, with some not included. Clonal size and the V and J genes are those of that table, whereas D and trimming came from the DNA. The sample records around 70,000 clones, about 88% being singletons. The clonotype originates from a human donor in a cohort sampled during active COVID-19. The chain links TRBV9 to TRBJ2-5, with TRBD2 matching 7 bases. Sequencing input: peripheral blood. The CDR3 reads CASSSRADGGKETQYF. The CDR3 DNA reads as TGTGCCAGCAGCTCGAGGGCGGACGGGGGGAAGGAGACCCAGTACTTC.